The 30 T cell receptor beta chains presented below share a single source sample, sequenced in a study of blood T cell repertoires in COVID-19. Libraries were prepared by immunoSEQ multiplex PCR; TCRdb keeps only in-frame clonotypes and omits some of them. This repertoire shows about 72,000 clones, roughly 90% found once; its top ten account for approximately 9%. Material for sequencing was peripheral blood. These receptors originate from a human donor in a cohort sampled during active COVID-19.

The chain joins TRBV29-1 to TRBJ2-1; 11 bases line up with TRBD2. Germline loops: CDR1 SQVTM, CDR2 ANQGSEA. The CDR3 spans 13 residues. Trimming cost V 6 bases and J 9 bases; bases outside gene matches: 7. For the CDR3, the DNA is TGCAGCGTCCAACTAGCGGGAGACGGTGAGCAGTTCTTC. It codes for CSVQLAGDGEQFF.

The chain has TRBV4-1 and TRBJ2-2; TRBD2 might be the D (6 bases). Germline values: CDR1 MGHRA, CDR2 YSYEKL. Trimming removed 5 bases from V and 5 bases from J, with 15 bases in between. The length of the CDR3 is 15 residues. In DNA, the CDR3 is TGCGCCAGCAGCGCTGGAATAGCGGAGACCGGGGAGCTGTTTTTT. Its protein product is CASSAGIAETGELFF.

The table lists this clone with a few counts. V is TRBV18 and J is TRBJ2-7; 9 bases align to TRBD2. J was trimmed by 0 bases and V by 3 bases; bases with no gene match: 6. The CDR3 covers 16 residues. Per germline, CDR1 KGHSH and CDR2 LQKENI. The CDR3 region has the DNA TGTGCCAGCTCACCGCGTCGACTAGCGGACTCCTACGAGCAGTACTTC. It is translated as CASSPRRLADSYEQYF.

V and J are TRBV6-5 and TRBJ1-2; 7 nucleotides agree with TRBD1. CDR1 and CDR2 (germline): MNHEY, SVGAGI. This CDR3 spans 14 amino acids. The V gene end was trimmed by 2 bases and the J gene end by 2 bases; junction bases not matched to a gene: 2. Here the CDR3 reads CASSYGGQNYGYTF. CDR3 nucleotide sequence: TGTGCCAGCAGTTACGGGGGACAGAACTATGGCTACACCTTC.

J is TRBJ2-5 and V is TRBV7-8; 10 bases fit TRBD2. V lost 5 bases, J lost 8 bases, and 8 bases stayed unmatched. The CDR3 loop spans 14 amino acids. Germline V gene sequence: CDR1 SGHVS, CDR2 FQNEAQ. The CDR3 DNA sequence: TGTGCCAGCAGCCTTCTAGCGGGAGTGGGAACCCAGTACTTC. Protein: CASSLLAGVGTQYF.

The chain employs TRBV3-1 (or the pseudogene TRBV3-2) and TRBJ1-1, with D possibly TRBD1 on 5 matching bases. The CDR3 covers 15 residues. V was clipped by 2 bases and J by 3 bases, with 13 bases between them. Germline V lookup: CDR1 LGHDT, CDR2 YNNKEL (reference sequence). Here the CDR3 reads CASSQRSGLDTEAFF. The CDR3 region has the DNA TGTGCCAGCAGCCAAAGATCAGGGTTGGACACTGAAGCTTTCTTT.

The chain recombines TRBV28 with TRBJ2-5; TRBD1 matches at 7 bases. Trimming at V came to 6 bases and at J to 5 bases, leaving 6 bases not matched to a gene. In germline, CDR1 is MDHEN, CDR2 SYDVKM. The CDR3 loop spans 13 amino acids. DNA of the CDR3: TGTGCCAGCAGCCTAGGGGGCCGGGAGACCCAGTACTTC. It codes for CASSLGGRETQYF.

The rearrangement uses TRBV28 and TRBJ1-5, with 8 bases identical to TRBD1. This CDR3 spans 16 amino acids. Looked up from germline, CDR1 is MDHEN and CDR2 is SYDVKM. J was trimmed by 2 bases and V by 4 bases; bases with no gene match: 7. The CDR3 loop reads CASSSDRGGRNQPQHF. The CDR3, as DNA: TGTGCCAGCAGTTCTGACAGGGGAGGTCGCAATCAGCCCCAGCATTTT.

The V and J genes are TRBV28 and TRBJ2-7; 13 nucleotides line up with TRBD2. There are 15 residues in the CDR3. Losses at the gene ends were 5 bases for V and 0 bases for J; bases not matched to a gene: 1. Germline V lookup: CDR1 MDHEN, CDR2 SYDVKM. The CDR3 bases are TGTGCCAGCAGTCGGACTAGCGGGGGCTCCTACGAGCAGTACTTC. Amino acid sequence: CASSRTSGGSYEQYF.

The CDR3 bases are TGTGCCACCAGCAGAGTAAGCGGGAGGGCCACTGAGCAGTTCTTC. Amino acids: CATSRVSGRATEQFF. The chain uses TRBV15 and TRBJ2-1; 10 bases line up with TRBD2. There are 15 residues in the CDR3. CDR1 and CDR2 from the germline V gene are LNHNV and YYDKDF (reference sequence). The ends lost 1 base at V and 9 bases at J; junction bases unmatched: 6.

This clone was seen only a few times. This chain links TRBV6-2 or TRBV6-3 with TRBJ2-1; 9 bases agree with TRBD2. Germline V lookup: CDR1 MNHEY, CDR2 SVGEGT. Trimming removed 6 bases from V and 0 bases from J; junction bases left unmatched: 3. The CDR3 totals 15 residues. CDR3 protein: CASSRSGSSYNEQFF. CDR3 nucleotide sequence: TGTGCCAGCAGCCGTAGCGGGAGCTCCTACAATGAGCAGTTCTTC.

In its sample, this clone was seen once. This chain links TRBV7-9 with TRBJ2-3; 9 bases agree with TRBD2. Germline V gives CDR1 SEHNR, CDR2 FQNEAQ (reference sequence). V shed 5 bases and J 2 bases; nucleotides not matched to a gene: 17. The CDR3 runs 19 residues. Here the CDR3 reads CASSPRVGIAGENTDTQYF. CDR3 DNA: TGTGCCAGCAGCCCCCGCGTGGGGATAGCGGGAGAGAACACAGATACGCAGTATTTT.

The chain is built from TRBV7-3 and TRBJ2-2, with D uncertain. The CDR3 spans 14 residues. Per germline, CDR1 SGHTA and CDR2 FQGTGA. Trimming removed 1 base from V and 5 bases from J, with 8 bases in between. The CDR3 protein is CASSLIAGTGELFF. The CDR3, as DNA: TGTGCCAGCAGCTTAATTGCCGGGACCGGGGAGCTGTTTTTT. The full variable domain, completed using reference TRBV7-3 and TRBJ2-2, is GAGVSQTPSNKVTEKGKYVELRCDPISGHTALYWYRQSLGQGPEFLIYFQGTGAADDSGLPNDRFFAVRPEGSVSTLKIQRTERGDSAVYLCASSLIAGTGELFFGEGSRLTVL.

The genes are TRBV7-3 and TRBJ2-3; 9 nucleotides match TRBD2. The trim removed 1 base at V and 5 bases at J, leaving 4 bases unmatched. The CDR3 has 15 amino acids. Per germline, CDR1 SGHTA and CDR2 FQGTGA. DNA for the CDR3: TGTGCCAGCAGCTTAAACGCGGGAGGGCGAGATACGCAGTATTTT. It codes for CASSLNAGGRDTQYF.

This chain links TRBV30 with TRBJ2-2; 11 bases match TRBD2. CDR1 and CDR2 (germline): GTSNPN, SVGIG (reference sequence). Trimming took 5 bases from V and 4 from J; bases not matched to a gene: 3. CDR3 length equals 14 residues. CDR3 sequence: CAWQTSGVTGELFF. DNA of the CDR3: TGTGCCTGGCAGACTAGCGGGGTCACCGGGGAGCTGTTTTTT.

The V and J genes are TRBV30 and TRBJ2-1; 9 nucleotides match TRBD2. Germline CDR1 and CDR2: GTSNPN and SVGIG (reference sequence). Trimming removed 5 bases from V and 8 bases from J; junction bases left unmatched: 7. The CDR3 extends over 13 amino acids. The CDR3, as DNA: TGTGCCTGGTCTAGCGGGAACGGCGATGAGCAGTTCTTC. The encoded protein is CAWSSGNGDEQFF.

This sequence joins TRBV2 and TRBJ1-6, with 7 bases identical to TRBD1. Germline V gives CDR1 SNHLY, CDR2 FYNNEI. The V and J ends lost 6 bases and 4 bases, in that order; junction bases with no gene match: 6. CDR3 length equals 15 residues. The CDR3 region has the DNA TGTGCCAGCAGACTCGGACAGGATTATAATTCACCCCTCCACTTT. It specifies CASRLGQDYNSPLHF.

This clone came up once. The chain couples TRBV2 to TRBJ2-7, with D possibly matching TRBD2 (6 bases). The CDR3 covers 13 residues. The V and J ends lost 6 bases and 6 bases respectively, with 15 bases between them. CDR1 is SNHLY, CDR2 FYNNEI, per germline. The DNA for the CDR3 is TGTGCCAGCAGGGGGACTGGTGGGGGCGAGCAGTACTTC. Translation gives CASRGTGGGEQYF.

The V call is TRBV7-2, the J call TRBJ2-4; no definite D call. This CDR3 region has 13 residues. V dropped 3 bases and J dropped 9 bases, with 12 bases sitting between them. CDR1 and CDR2 from the germline V gene are SGHTA and FQGNSA. This CDR3 reads CASSFSMDSIQYF. CDR3 sequence (DNA): TGTGCCAGCAGCTTTAGCATGGATAGCATTCAGTACTTC.

This chain uses TRBV7-9 with TRBJ1-3; D perhaps matches TRBD1 (6 bases). Per germline, CDR1 SEHNR and CDR2 FQNEAQ (reference sequence). Trimming removed 5 bases from V and 1 base from J, with 12 bases in between. The CDR3 contains 15 residues. The DNA for the CDR3 is TGTGCCAGCAGCCAGGGGTTGGGTTCTGGAAACACCATATATTTT. Its protein product is CASSQGLGSGNTIYF.

This clone was counted once. The chain links TRBV5-4 to TRBJ2-1; 10 bases are shared with TRBD1. The germline CDR1 and CDR2 sequences are SGHNT and YYREEE (reference sequence). CDR3 length equals 14 residues. Trimming at V came to 7 bases and at J to 10 bases, leaving 11 bases not matched to a gene. CDR3 sequence: CASLGGQGMNEQFF. In DNA, the CDR3 is TGTGCCAGCCTAGGGGGACAGGGGATGAACGAGCAGTTCTTC.

J is TRBJ2-1 and V is TRBV27; D may be TRBD2 (5 bases). CDR3 size: 13 residues. Trimming cost V 10 bases and J 7 bases, with 17 bases left between them. CDR1 is MNHEY, CDR2 SMNVEV, per germline (reference sequence). CDR3 sequence (DNA): TGTGCCACCCGGGGTATTTCCCCGAATGAGCAGTTCTTC. Translation: CATRGISPNEQFF.

This chain links TRBV28 with TRBJ1-5, with TRBD1 matching 10 bases. V shed 5 bases, J shed 16 bases, and the junction held 11 bases outside the gene matches. The CDR3 contains 13 residues. Germline loops: CDR1 MDHEN, CDR2 SYDVKM. The DNA of the CDR3 is TGTGCCAGCAGTCGACAGGGGGCAAATACCGGACATTTT. This sequence encodes CASSRQGANTGHF.

The gene calls are TRBV28 and TRBJ1-4, with no clear D. CDR3 length: 16 residues. V lost 3 bases and J 8 bases, leaving 19 bases between the germline ends. Per the germline V gene, CDR1 is MDHEN and CDR2 is SYDVKM. In DNA form, the CDR3 reads TGTGCCAGCAGTTTTGGCGTGTCTGGGTACGGGGAAAAACTGTTTTTT. Protein product: CASSFGVSGYGEKLFF.

The gene calls are TRBV12-5 and TRBJ2-7, with D maybe TRBD1 (5 bases). The V end lost 0 bases, the J end lost 3 bases, and 15 bases lay between the germline ends. Germline values: CDR1 LGHNT, CDR2 FRNRAP. This CDR3 region has 16 residues. This CDR3 is CASGLVPRGWGYEQYF. The CDR3 region has the DNA TGTGCTAGTGGTTTGGTCCCTAGGGGTTGGGGCTACGAGCAGTACTTC.

The rearrangement uses TRBV10-3 and TRBJ1-1; 8 positions match TRBD1. Per the germline V gene, CDR1 is ENHRY and CDR2 is SYGVKD. CDR3 size: 13 residues. V lost 9 bases to trimming and J lost 8 bases; unmatched junction nucleotides: 11. CDR3 sequence (DNA): TGTGCCATTTCCGACAGGGGCGGGATAGAAGCTTTCTTT. Translation: CAISDRGGIEAFF.

The V call is TRBV30, the J call TRBJ2-3; TRBD1 might be the D (5 bases). The CDR3 has 13 amino acids. Germline V gene data show CDR1 as GTSNPN and CDR2 as SVGIG (reference sequence). The V end lost 2 bases, the J end lost 2 bases, and 8 bases lay between the germline ends. The CDR3, as DNA: TGTGCCTGGAGTCCAGGGAACACAGATACGCAGTATTTT. Translated: CAWSPGNTDTQYF. Full variable domain (rest looked up from reference TRBV30 and TRBJ2-3): SQTIHQWPATLVQPVGSPLSLECTVEGTSNPNLYWYRQAAGRGLQLLFYSVGIGQISSEVPQNLSASRPQDRQFILSSKKLLLSDSGFYLCAWSPGNTDTQYFGPGTRLTVL.

V gene TRBV3-1 (or the pseudogene TRBV3-2) combines with J gene TRBJ2-2; TRBD2 matches 10 bases. Germline V lookup: CDR1 LGHDT, CDR2 YNNKEL (reference sequence). This CDR3 comprises 17 residues. The V gene end was trimmed by 1 base and the J gene end by 4 bases; junction bases not matched to a gene: 6. The DNA for the CDR3 is TGTGCCAGCAGCCAAGTCTTCAGGACTAGCGGCACCGGGGAGCTGTTTTTT. Its translation: CASSQVFRTSGTGELFF.

The chain carries TRBV27 and TRBJ2-1; tentative D call: TRBD2 (5 bases). The CDR3 loop spans 13 amino acids. Germline V lookup: CDR1 MNHEY, CDR2 SMNVEV (reference sequence). CDR3 sequence: CVVIGELYNEQFF. In DNA, the CDR3 is TGTGTGGTAATCGGGGAGCTCTACAATGAGCAGTTCTTC.

The chain uses TRBV6-5 and TRBJ1-2; 9 nucleotides align to TRBD1. Germline CDR1 reads MNHEY; CDR2 reads SVGAGI. The CDR3 contains 13 residues. V was clipped by 5 bases and J by 8 bases; unmatched bases: 6. CDR3 amino acids: CASSTGQGGGYTF. CDR3 in DNA: TGTGCCAGCAGTACGGGACAGGGTGGAGGCTACACCTTC.